The 16 T cell receptor beta chains below come from one sample, sequenced in a study of blood T cell repertoires in COVID-19 (dated by TCRdb to the early 2020s). The library was obtained by the immunoSEQ multiplex PCR assay. Entries here come from immuneACCESS through TCRdb and include only in-frame sequences with V and J called. Some clones fail to appear in such tables; in the studies checked, an unresolved V gene covers under half of the shortfall, and the cause of the remainder is unknown. This sample lists about 260,000 clones; approximately 86% were detected once. The ten top clones hold just under 2% of the sample. Material for sequencing was peripheral blood. These receptors all come from a man aged 30 to 45 with active or convalescent COVID-19.

This chain connects TRBV2 to TRBJ2-1; 7 bases align to TRBD1. This CDR3 contains 15 residues. V lost 5 bases to trimming and J lost 0 bases; unmatched junction nucleotides: 4. Germline V CDR1 and CDR2: SNHLY, FYNNEI. The CDR3 DNA follows: TGTGCCAGCAGTAAACAGGGGAGCTCCTACAATGAGCAGTTCTTC. Its protein is CASSKQGSSYNEQFF.

V usage is TRBV7-9 and J usage is TRBJ1-5; tentatively, D is TRBD1 (6 bases). Per the germline V gene, CDR1 is SEHNR and CDR2 is FQNEAQ (reference sequence). V was shortened by 0 bases and J by 1 base, with 13 bases between the two germline ends. The length of the CDR3 is 17 residues. The CDR3 sequence is CASSLAREGVSNQPQHF. The CDR3 coding sequence is TGTGCCAGCAGCTTAGCGCGCGAGGGGGTAAGCAATCAGCCCCAGCATTTT.

The rearrangement joins TRBV27 to TRBJ1-2; TRBD1 matches 7 bases. V shed 5 bases and J 3 bases; nucleotides not matched to a gene: 3. CDR3 size: 13 residues. Germline-derived CDR1 and CDR2 are MNHEY and SMNVEV (reference sequence). This CDR3 is CASSPQGYYGYTF. The CDR3 DNA reads as TGTGCCAGCAGTCCACAGGGGTACTATGGCTACACCTTC.

The genes are TRBV19 and TRBJ1-2, with TRBD1 matching 8 bases. With 0 bases clipped from V and 7 bases from J, the junction kept 7 bases outside the gene matches. The CDR3 is 15 residues long. Germline loops: CDR1 LNHDA, CDR2 SQIVND (reference sequence). The CDR3 is CASSIDLETGVGYTF. CDR3 nucleotides: TGTGCCAGTAGTATAGATCTGGAGACAGGGGTTGGCTACACCTTC.

This clone was detected only once. The chain is built from TRBV7-6 and TRBJ1-3; tentative D call: TRBD1 (5 bases). This CDR3 spans 15 amino acids. Germline V lookup: CDR1 SGHVS, CDR2 FNYEAQ. With 1 base removed from V and 1 base from J, the gap between germline ends came to 8 bases. CDR3 sequence: CASSLEPGSGNTIYF. In nucleotides, the CDR3 is TGTGCCAGCAGCTTAGAGCCAGGGTCTGGAAACACCATATATTTT.

This chain joins TRBV4-2 and TRBJ2-1; D ambiguous. The CDR3 has 13 residues. Germline values: CDR1 LGHNA, CDR2 YNFKEQ. Trimming shortened V by 0 bases and J by 10 bases, and 10 bases separated the two germline ends. DNA for the CDR3: TGTGCCAGCAGCCAAGAAGAGATTACCGAGCAGTTCTTC. Protein: CASSQEEITEQFF.

This rearrangement joins TRBV30 to TRBJ2-3; 15 nucleotides align to TRBD2. Germline CDR1 GTSNPN, CDR2 SVGIG (reference sequence). CDR3 length: 16 residues. After removal of 3 bases from V and 4 bases from J, the junction contained 5 bases not matched to a gene. The DNA for the CDR3 is TGTGCCTGGAGCCCCGGACTAGCGGGGGGGCCAGATACGCAGTATTTT. It is translated as CAWSPGLAGGPDTQYF.

The V call is TRBV30, the J call TRBJ2-7, with D perhaps TRBD1 (5 bases). Per germline, CDR1 GTSNPN and CDR2 SVGIG (reference sequence). The germline V and J ends were trimmed by 0 bases and 4 bases, with 7 bases remaining between them. The CDR3 spans 12 residues. As DNA, the CDR3 is TGTGCCTGGAGTGTAGGGGATTACGAGCAGTACTTC. Amino acids: CAWSVGDYEQYF.

J is TRBJ1-1 and V is TRBV29-1, with a possible D match to TRBD1 (6 bases). This CDR3 contains 13 residues. V was shortened by 1 base and J by 10 bases, with 16 bases between the two germline ends. Germline-derived CDR1 and CDR2 are SQVTM and ANQGSEA. CDR3 coding DNA: TGCAGCGTTGAAGTTGGGGGCGGTGCCGGAGCTTTCTTT. Protein sequence: CSVEVGGGAGAFF.

This chain's CDR3 is CASSFRTGGAYEQYF. In DNA, the CDR3 is TGTGCCAGCAGTTTTCGAACAGGGGGGGCCTACGAGCAGTACTTC. The chain has TRBV27 and TRBJ2-7, with D possibly matching TRBD1 (8 bases). Germline assignment: CDR1 MNHEY and CDR2 SMNVEV (reference sequence). CDR3 length equals 15 residues. V was cut by 3 bases and J by 2 bases, with 14 bases left in between.

The gene calls are TRBV6-1 and TRBJ2-5; TRBD1 matches 8 bases. The CDR3 consists of 17 residues. With 1 base clipped from V and 4 bases from J, the junction kept 11 bases outside the gene matches. Germline lookup yields CDR1 MNHNS and CDR2 SASEGT. The CDR3 nucleotides are TGTGCCAGCAGTGAAGGGAGACAGGGGAGTTTGGGAGAGACCCAGTACTTC. Translating it yields CASSEGRQGSLGETQYF.

This chain connects TRBV28 to TRBJ1-2, with TRBD1 matching over 7 bases. Germline loops: CDR1 MDHEN, CDR2 SYDVKM. This CDR3 is 12 amino acids long. Trimming at V came to 5 bases and at J to 5 bases, leaving 2 bases not matched to a gene. The CDR3 here is CASSTGEYGYTF. CDR3 nucleotide sequence: TGTGCCAGCAGTACAGGGGAGTATGGCTACACCTTC.

The gene calls are TRBV2 and TRBJ1-5; possible D gene TRBD1, 6 bases. The CDR3 runs 15 residues. Trimming stripped 10 bases from V and 1 base from J, with 17 bases between. The V gene's germline CDR1 is SNHLY and CDR2 FYNNEI. The CDR3 spells CATGGGDRSNQPQHF. The CDR3 nucleotides are TGTGCCACCGGAGGGGGGGATCGGAGCAATCAGCCCCAGCATTTT.

This clone was found a few times. The gene calls are TRBV19 and TRBJ2-3; D perhaps matches TRBD2 (5 bases). Trimming took 5 bases from V and 0 from J, leaving 15 bases between them. Germline V lookup: CDR1 LNHDA, CDR2 SQIVND (reference sequence). The CDR3 runs to 16 residues. The CDR3: CASSDRGLTSTDTQYF. CDR3 DNA: TGTGCCAGTAGTGATCGGGGATTAACTAGCACAGATACGCAGTATTTT.

The chain recombines TRBV2 with TRBJ2-1, with D unresolved. The CDR3 runs to 13 residues. Trimming removed 6 bases at V and 9 bases at J, with 15 bases between. Germline CDR1 reads SNHLY; CDR2 reads FYNNEI. CDR3 nucleotide sequence: TGTGCCAGCAGCTTCTTTATGGTCGGTGAGCAGTTCTTC. Translating it yields CASSFFMVGEQFF. The entire variable domain, with the rest obtained from reference TRBV2 and TRBJ2-1, is as follows: EPEVTQTPSHQVTQMGQEVILRCVPISNHLYFYWYRQILGQKVEFLVSFYNNEISEKSEIFDDQFSVERPDGSNFTLKIRSTKLEDSAMYFCASSFFMVGEQFFGPGTRLTVL.

The genes are TRBV5-1 and TRBJ1-2, with TRBD1 matching over 9 bases. Looked up from germline, CDR1 is SGHRS and CDR2 is YFSETQ. V lost 3 bases to trimming and J lost 4 bases; unmatched junction nucleotides: 4. The CDR3 covers 14 residues. Written as DNA, the CDR3 is TGCGCCAGCAGCTCGGACAGGGGAGGCTATGGCTACACCTTC. Translating gives CASSSDRGGYGYTF.